Listed below are T cell receptor beta chains from one sample, sequenced in a study of blood T cell repertoires in COVID-19. Profiled with immunoSEQ multiplex PCR; TCRdb holds only in-frame clones, not every one. The table shows about 180,000 clones, with 70% to 90% occurring only once. The sequenced sample consisted of peripheral blood. Every receptor here comes from a man between 60 and 75 years old with COVID-19, enrolled during active disease. The CDR3 runs from the conserved cysteine through the conserved F or W. The order of the fields is clone size, V gene, D gene, J gene, CDR3 DNA, CDR3 protein. D genes are given only for firm matches. Part of the rows lack a size; the others show once, few, many or a class for expanded clones.

once	TRBV12-3/TRBV12-4	-	TRBJ1-2	TGTGCCAGCAGTTTTCCGGGGAACTATGGCTACACCTTC	CASSFPGNYGYTF
-	TRBV28	-	TRBJ1-4	TGTGCCAGCAGTTCCCTTTACAGGGAGGGGAACGAAAAACTGTTTTTT	CASSSLYREGNEKLFF
-	TRBV19	-	TRBJ1-2	TGTGCCAGTGAGACGTTCGGGCGCAGGGGCTATGGCTACACCTTC	CASETFGRRGYGYTF
-	TRBV7-2	TRBD2	TRBJ2-1	TGTGCCAGCAGAGGGACTATTCCTGAGCAGTTCTTC	CASRGTIPEQFF
-	TRBV30	TRBD1	TRBJ2-2	TGTGCCTCTCCCCCGCGGACAGGGCTCACCGGGGAGCTGTTTTTT	CASPPRTGLTGELFF
-	TRBV7-2	TRBD2	TRBJ2-3	TGTGCCAGCAGCTCTCATAGACCCGCGGGGGGCCCCACAGATACGCAGTATTTT	CASSSHRPAGGPTDTQYF
few	TRBV3-1/TRBV3-2	-	TRBJ2-7	TGTGCCAGCAGTTCACACGGGGCGGGGGCCAACGAGCAGTACTTC	CASSSHGAGANEQYF
few	TRBV5-1	TRBD2	TRBJ2-1	TGCGCCAGCAGCCGTGTTAGCGGGGGGCTTTTTGAGCAGTTCTTC	CASSRVSGGLFEQFF
-	TRBV24-1	-	TRBJ2-7	TGTGCCACTGGTGGGGCCTCCTACGAGCAGTACTTC	CATGGASYEQYF
-	TRBV4-3	TRBD1	TRBJ1-2	TGCGCCAGCAGCCAGACAGGGGGTGCTAACTATGGCTACACCTTC	CASSQTGGANYGYTF
-	TRBV4-3	-	TRBJ1-4	TGCGCCAGCAGCCACCTCCGGCGGGCAACTAATGAAAAACTGTTTTTT	CASSHLRRATNEKLFF
-	TRBV7-3	-	TRBJ2-5	TGTGCCAGCAGCCCCACCGGCAGGGAAGAGACCCAGTACTTC	CASSPTGREETQYF
-	TRBV19	TRBD2	TRBJ2-1	TGTGCCAGTAGACCGGGACTAGCGGGGTACAATGAGCAGTTCTTC	CASRPGLAGYNEQFF
-	TRBV9	-	TRBJ1-2	TGTGCCAGCAGCGTCGGCGGAGTCTATGGCTACACCTTC	CASSVGGVYGYTF
-	TRBV9	-	TRBJ2-3	TGTGCCAGCAGCGTACTCGACAGGCCCAGCACAGATACGCAGTATTTT	CASSVLDRPSTDTQYF
-	TRBV5-1	TRBD1	TRBJ1-5	TGCGCCAGCAGCCCAGGACAGGGGGGCAATCAGCCCCAGCATTTT	CASSPGQGGNQPQHF
-	TRBV28	-	TRBJ2-1	TGTGCCAGCAGTTTCACCGGGACACACAATGAGCAGTTCTTC	CASSFTGTHNEQFF
-	TRBV14	-	TRBJ2-1	TGTGCCAGCAGCCAAGTCGAGTCGTGGCAGGACTTGTTCAATGAGCAGTTCTTC	CASSQVESWQDLFNEQFF
-	TRBV12-3/TRBV12-4	-	TRBJ1-1	TGTGCCAGCAGTTTAGGAGTAAACACTGAAGCTTTCTTT	CASSLGVNTEAFF
-	TRBV5-1	TRBD2	TRBJ2-1	TGCGCCAGCAGACCTACTAGCGGGGGATTCTACAATGAGCAGTTCTTC	CASRPTSGGFYNEQFF
-	TRBV7-2	TRBD2	TRBJ2-3	TGTGCCAGCAGCTTATATCCAGCGGGGGGAAGCACAGATACGCAGTATTTT	CASSLYPAGGSTDTQYF
-	TRBV18	-	TRBJ2-2	TGTGCCAGCTCACCACCAGGGGCGTCGAACACCGGGGAGCTGTTTTTT	CASSPPGASNTGELFF
-	TRBV4-2	TRBD1	TRBJ1-5	TGTGCCAGCAGCCAAGCAGGGGGCGGCAATCAGCCCCAGCATTTT	CASSQAGGGNQPQHF
-	TRBV9	-	TRBJ1-6	TGTGCCAGCCCTTACAGGAATAATTCACCCCTCCACTTT	CASPYRNNSPLHF
-	TRBV11-1	-	TRBJ2-1	TGTGCCAGCAGCTTCGGCGGCCTCCAACCATACAATGAGCAGTTCTTC	CASSFGGLQPYNEQFF
-	TRBV5-5	-	TRBJ2-3	TGTGCCAGCAGCTTCCAGGTCAGCACAGATACGCAGTATTTT	CASSFQVSTDTQYF
-	TRBV2	-	TRBJ2-5	TGTGCCAGCACCGGACGGGATGTAGAGACCCAGTACTTC	CASTGRDVETQYF
-	TRBV6-5	-	TRBJ2-7	TGTGCCAGCCGAAGAGGAGTGACCTCCTACGAGCAGTACTTC	CASRRGVTSYEQYF
-	TRBV9	-	TRBJ1-6	TGTGCCAGCAGCGTAGGTCAGAATTATAATTCACCCCTCCACTTT	CASSVGQNYNSPLHF
-	TRBV5-1	-	TRBJ2-1	TGCGCCAGCAGTCACAGTTCTTCCTACAATGAGCAGTTCTTC	CASSHSSSYNEQFF
-	TRBV3-1/TRBV3-2	TRBD1	TRBJ1-5	TGTGCCAGCAGCCAGGGACAGGGGGTGGGTCAGCCCCAGCATTTT	CASSQGQGVGQPQHF
-	TRBV9	TRBD1	TRBJ2-2	TGTGCCAGCAGCGCTATGGACAGGGGGAACACCGGGGAGCTGTTTTTT	CASSAMDRGNTGELFF
-	TRBV6-5	TRBD2	TRBJ2-7	TGTGCCAGCAGTTCCCCGGGACTAGCGGACTACGAGCAGTACTTC	CASSSPGLADYEQYF
-	TRBV7-3	-	TRBJ2-2	TGTGCCAGCAGCTCACAACAGAACACCGGGGAGCTGTTTTTT	CASSSQQNTGELFF
-	TRBV5-3	-	TRBJ1-3	TGTGCCAGAAGCTTAAAATACGGGACCCCGGAGGGGCACTCTGGAAACACCATATATTTT	CARSLKYGTPEGHSGNTIYF
few	TRBV12-3/TRBV12-4	TRBD1	TRBJ1-2	TGTGCCAGCAGTTTCGGAGACAGGGGTGGCTACACCTTC	CASSFGDRGGYTF
-	TRBV27	-	TRBJ2-1	TGTGCCAGCAGCTCCGGGACTTTACGTCACAATGAGCAGTTCTTC	CASSSGTLRHNEQFF
-	TRBV4-3	-	TRBJ1-2	TGCGCCAGCAGCCAAGGGACAGATGTTAACTATGGCTACACCTTC	CASSQGTDVNYGYTF
-	TRBV5-6	-	TRBJ1-6	TGTGCCAGCAGCGCGACAGAAAATTCACCCCTCCACTTT	CASSATENSPLHF
-	TRBV16	-	TRBJ1-1	TGTGCCAGCAGCCAACAATCGTCAGGGGTGAACACTGAAGCTTTCTTT	CASSQQSSGVNTEAFF
-	TRBV19	TRBD1	TRBJ2-7	TGTGCCAGTAGTATGGGACAGGGAGGGAGAAGCTACGAGCAGTACTTC	CASSMGQGGRSYEQYF
many	TRBV30	TRBD1	TRBJ1-2	TGTGCCTGGAGTAGGGACAGGCCACAGGGCTACACCTTC	CAWSRDRPQGYTF
-	TRBV5-1	TRBD2	TRBJ2-3	TGCGCCAGCAGCTTGGTTCTAGCGGGGGGCACAGATACGCAGTATTTT	CASSLVLAGGTDTQYF
-	TRBV7-9	-	TRBJ2-2	TGTGCCAGCAGCTCCTCCGGGACAACAAACACCGGGGAGCTGTTTTTT	CASSSSGTTNTGELFF
-	TRBV27	-	TRBJ2-7	TGTGCCAGCAGTTTAGCTAGCTCCTACGAGCAGTACTTC	CASSLASSYEQYF
once	TRBV5-1	TRBD2	TRBJ2-5	TGCGCCAGCAGCTGGGACGGGACTACTCAAGAGACCCAGTACTTC	CASSWDGTTQETQYF
-	TRBV6-2/TRBV6-3	-	TRBJ1-5	TGTGCCAGCAGTTGGACAACCTTCAATCAGCCCCAGCATTTT	CASSWTTFNQPQHF
-	TRBV7-3	-	TRBJ1-4	TGTGCCAGCAGCCCCGGACAGCTTAATGAAAAACTGTTTTTT	CASSPGQLNEKLFF
-	TRBV6-2/TRBV6-3	TRBD2	TRBJ2-1	TGTGCCAGCAGTTACCCCTTCGGAGCTAGCGGGTCGAATGAGCAGTTCTTC	CASSYPFGASGSNEQFF
-	TRBV14	-	TRBJ2-2	TGTGCCAGCAGCCATAGCTGGGGGGACACCGGGGAGCTGTTTTTT	CASSHSWGDTGELFF
-	TRBV2	-	TRBJ1-6	TGTGCCAGCCGGACAGAGACTAATTCACCCCTCCACTTT	CASRTETNSPLHF
once	TRBV4-2	-	TRBJ2-1	TGTGCCAGCAGCCAAGGGCTCGCGGGGAGCTCCTACAATGAGCAGTTCTTC	CASSQGLAGSSYNEQFF
-	TRBV30	-	TRBJ1-5	TGTGCCTGGACAACCAGGGGTAATGGCAATCAGCCCCAGCATTTT	CAWTTRGNGNQPQHF